The T cell receptor (beta chain) described here comes from a study of control samples from healthy donors and cancer patients (dated by TCRdb to about 2020). Libraries were made using the immunoSEQ multiplex PCR assay. This immuneACCESS table, as held by TCRdb, lists in-frame sequences with V and J called but not all clones. Of the missing ones, under half trace to an unresolved V gene in checked studies; the others have no known cause. In this sample the table shows 100,000 to 150,000 clones, 92% of which occur a single time. The ten largest clones capture 2% to 2.5% of the sample. Regarding this clone: The antigen this receptor binds is unknown. Base qualities are not recorded, but no much larger clone differs from it by a single base.

The sample comprised blood. The TCR comes from a woman aged 45-65 years in good health.

This receptor carries the CDR3 CASSYAPGNYGYTF. The nucleotides are TGTGCCAGCAGTTACGCCCCAGGGAACTATGGCTACACCTTC. This sequence uses TRBV6-5 and TRBJ1-2; TRBD1 might be the D gene, on 5 matching bases. CDR1 and CDR2, per the germline V gene, are MNHEY and SVGAGI. From cysteine to phenylalanine, the CDR3 is 14 amino acids long. The entry retains the CDR3 DNA only, 42 bases that are in frame from base 1. V is pared back by 2 bases and J by 2 bases, with 9 bases lying between the germline termini.